This TCR beta chain derives from a study of Tregs in tolerant kidney transplant recipients. Study observations and caveats: Biological reproducibility was not directly addressed in this study. Findings come from small patient numbers and require larger validation. The most relevant donor-specific Treg TCRbeta repertoire apparently came from expansion with activated donor B cells.

The protocol was immunoSEQ multiplex PCR, while the TCRdb copy is restricted to in-frame clones and leaves out a portion. The sample shows 50,000 to 75,000 clones, 95% to 98% of them seen only once. About this clone: What it recognizes is unknown.

V was pared by 4 bases and J by 4 bases, with 5 bases between. Germline assignment: CDR1 ENHRY and CDR2 SYGVKD. The CDR3 is made up of 12 amino acids. CD4+CD25+CD127- Tregs, CD4+CD25- non-Tregs, CD4 and CD8 cells were sorted. This clonotype originated in a human donor who received a combined kidney and bone marrow transplant. Sequenced material: Tregs from blood, taken before the transplant. V is TRBV10-3 and J is TRBJ1-5; no firm D call. The CDR3, as DNA: TGTGCCATCAGTGGACAAAATCAGCCCCAGCATTTT. Its protein is CAISGQNQPQHF.